Detailed here is one TCR beta chain. Its antigen remains unidentified. Unstimulated Tregs (CD4+CD25+CD127-) and CD4+CD25- non-Tregs were sorted from PBMCs. The protocol was immunoSEQ multiplex PCR, while the TCRdb copy is restricted to in-frame clones and leaves out a portion. The table has fewer than 65,000 clones, approximately 85% seen once. This sample is part of a study of Tregs in tolerant kidney transplant recipients. Study details: Related graft donors supplied nonmyeloablative bone marrow transplants, and mixed chimerism was transient.

CDR3 size: 15 residues. V lost 0 bases to trimming and J lost 6 bases, with 15 bases between them. In germline, CDR1 is SGHTA, CDR2 FQGNSA. General study results and limits: Tolerant patients' donor-specific Tregs expanded beyond overall Tregs, suggesting antigen-driven growth. Activated donor B cell expansion appeared to reveal the most relevant donor-specific TCRbeta repertoire.

The sequenced sample was Tregs from blood, obtained before the transplant. This receptor was taken from a human donor who received a combined kidney and bone marrow transplant. The V gene is TRBV7-2, the J gene TRBJ2-7; D gene unclear. The CDR3, as DNA: TGTGCCAGCAGCTTAGCCGCGATGGCTAGTGGCGAGCAGTACTTC. This gives the protein CASSLAAMASGEQYF.